A single sample gave rise to the 15 T cell receptor beta chains below, sequenced in a study of shared clonotypes between healthy human individuals. In the naive CD8 group, cells lacked CD45RO and were positively selected for CCR7, so terminally differentiated effector memory CD45RA+ cells were left out. The repertoire was sequenced with immunoSEQ multiplex PCR; TCRdb's copy has only in-frame clones and lacks some. This sample has some 2.1 million clones, with 85% to 95% found just once. The sequenced material came from naive CD8+ T cells from PBMCs. The receptors stem from a man aged 18 to 35 in good health. Some clones in this sample may be carry-over from other donors' samples.

The chain links TRBV19 to TRBJ2-7; 8 bases align to TRBD2. The CDR3 is made up of 15 amino acids. The ends lost 6 bases at V and 3 bases at J; junction bases unmatched: 10. Germline CDR1 and CDR2: LNHDA and SQIVND (reference sequence). The CDR3 loop is CASRVGGGLRYEQYF. For the CDR3, the DNA is TGTGCCAGTAGAGTCGGCGGGGGGCTCCGCTACGAGCAGTACTTC. The full variable domain, rest sourced from reference TRBV19 and TRBJ2-7, is DGGITQSPKYLFRKEGQNVTLSCEQNLNHDAMYWYRQDPGQGLRLIYYSQIVNDFQKGDIAEGYSVSREKKESFPLTVTSAQKNPTAFYLCASRVGGGLRYEQYFGPGTRLTVT.

V and J are TRBV7-9 and TRBJ2-5, with TRBD1 matching over 7 bases. J lost 3 bases, V lost 4 bases, and 11 bases had no gene match. The length of the CDR3 is 16 residues. The germline CDR1 and CDR2 sequences are SEHNR and FQNEAQ (reference sequence). The CDR3 protein is CASSSPGRGQKETQYF. CDR3 sequence (DNA): TGTGCCAGCAGCTCACCCGGTCGGGGACAGAAAGAGACCCAGTACTTC.

The J gene is TRBJ1-1, the V gene TRBV4-1, with D unclear. V dropped 0 bases and J dropped 0 bases, with 11 bases sitting between them. The CDR3 spans 16 residues. The germline CDR1 and CDR2 sequences are MGHRA and YSYEKL. In DNA form, the CDR3 reads TGCGCCAGCAGCCAAGATTCCAGCCTCATGAACACTGAAGCTTTCTTT. Protein sequence: CASSQDSSLMNTEAFF.

For this clone: The identical CDR3 is also encoded by other nucleotide sequences in the sample. This CDR3 is CAWSVRPSYEQYF. CDR3 in DNA: TGTGCCTGGAGTGTGAGGCCATCCTACGAGCAGTACTTC. This chain links TRBV30 with TRBJ2-7; D call uncertain. The germline V and J ends were trimmed by 0 bases and 1 base, with 7 bases remaining between them. Per the germline V gene, CDR1 is GTSNPN and CDR2 is SVGIG (reference sequence). The CDR3 is made up of 13 amino acids.

This sequence joins TRBV19 and TRBJ2-3; a possible D gene is TRBD2 (7 bases). The CDR3 has 16 residues. V shed 9 bases and J shed 3 bases, with 22 bases lying between them. CDR1 and CDR2 from the germline V gene are LNHDA and SQIVND (reference sequence). The CDR3 loop reads CASSPLAEGGTDTQYF. The CDR3 DNA reads as TGTGCCAGCTCCCCTCTAGCGGAGGGGGGGACAGATACGCAGTATTTT.

The chain couples TRBV14 to TRBJ2-1; the match to TRBD2 covers 9 bases. The trim removed 1 base at V and 1 base at J, leaving 5 bases unmatched. The CDR3 totals 17 residues. The germline V gene encodes CDR1 SGHDN and CDR2 FVKESK. The CDR3 DNA reads as TGTGCCAGCAGCCAAGTGATAGCGGGAGTGTCCTACAATGAGCAGTTCTTC. It specifies CASSQVIAGVSYNEQFF.

This rearrangement joins TRBV27 to TRBJ2-6; D uncertain. Deletions cut 6 bases from V and 4 bases from J, with 7 bases between. The CDR3 covers 13 residues. CDR1 and CDR2 from the germline V gene are MNHEY and SMNVEV (reference sequence). Here the CDR3 DNA reads TGTGCCAGCAGCTGGGCAGGGGCCAACGTCCTGACTTTC. It is translated as CASSWAGANVLTF.

Only one count was recorded for this clone. The chain has TRBV6-1 and TRBJ2-2, with D uncertain. Trimming stripped 3 bases from V and 9 bases from J, with 11 bases between. Germline V gene lookup returns CDR1 MNHNS and CDR2 SASEGT. The CDR3 runs to 13 residues. The CDR3 DNA reads TGTGCCAGCAGTGAGCCTCTGCTTCGGGAGCTGTTTTTT. Translation gives CASSEPLLRELFF.

The V call is TRBV5-4, the J call TRBJ2-7, with D hard to call. In germline, CDR1 is SGHNT, CDR2 YYREEE (reference sequence). The CDR3 consists of 14 residues. V was shortened by 0 bases and J by 4 bases, with 11 bases between the two germline ends. The CDR3 region is CASSLGGILYEQYF. CDR3 nucleotide sequence: TGTGCCAGCAGCTTGGGAGGCATCCTTTACGAGCAGTACTTC.

V usage is TRBV15 and J usage is TRBJ1-2; the D is unclear. Germline CDR1 is LNHNV and CDR2 is YYDKDF (reference sequence). The CDR3 runs to 15 residues. V was trimmed by 2 bases and J by 2 bases, leaving 12 bases between them. The CDR3 bases are TGTGCCACCAGCAGACAGGTTAGCGTGAACTATGGCTACACCTTC. It is translated as CATSRQVSVNYGYTF. Combining the CDR3 with reference TRBV15 and TRBJ1-2 gives the whole variable domain DAMVIQNPRYQVTQFGKPVTLSCSQTLNHNVMYWYQQKSSQAPKLLFHYYDKDFNNEADTPDNFQSRRPNTSFCFLDIRSPGLGDTAMYLCATSRQVSVNYGYTFGSGTRLTVV.

V and J are TRBV4-2 and TRBJ2-7; no clear D gene. The germline gives CDR1 LGHNA, CDR2 YNFKEQ. The CDR3 is 14 amino acids. Trimming removed 0 bases at V and 3 bases at J, with 9 bases between. The CDR3 region is CASSQDVSYYEQYF. The CDR3 DNA reads TGTGCCAGCAGCCAAGATGTTAGTTACTACGAGCAGTACTTC.

As to this clone: This may be a read error: a much more frequent sequence differs by one nucleotide. Other DNA sequences of this sample code for an identical CDR3. V is TRBV11-2 and J is TRBJ1-1, with D possibly matching TRBD1 (5 bases). The V gene's germline CDR1 is SGHAT and CDR2 FQNNGV. V gave up 1 base and J gave up 6 bases, with 6 bases separating them. The CDR3 runs to 12 residues. The CDR3 coding sequence is TGTGCCAGCAGCTTAGGGGGACCTGAAGCTTTCTTT. This gives the protein CASSLGGPEAFF. The complete variable domain, with remaining parts taken from reference TRBV11-2 and TRBJ1-1, reads EAGVAQSPRYKIIEKRQSVAFWCNPISGHATLYWYQQILGQGPKLLIQFQNNGVVDDSQLPKDRFSAERLKGVDSTLKIQPAKLEDSAVYLCASSLGGPEAFFGQGTRLTVV.

The chain uses TRBV4-2 and TRBJ2-6; TRBD1 aligns across 9 bases. Per the germline V gene, CDR1 is LGHNA and CDR2 is YNFKEQ. The junction had 12 bases not matched to a gene; V was cut back by 2 bases and J by 4 bases. This CDR3 comprises 19 residues. In nucleotides, the CDR3 is TGTGCCAGCAGCCAATTTGGGACAGGGCCCTTAGGGGGGGCCAACGTCCTGACTTTC. Residues: CASSQFGTGPLGGANVLTF.

The CDR3 spells CASSIDTEGVEQFF. The CDR3, as DNA: TGTGCCAGTAGTATAGATACCGAGGGTGTTGAGCAGTTCTTC. The rearrangement links TRBV19 to TRBJ2-1; possibly TRBD2 for D (5 bases). The germline gives CDR1 LNHDA, CDR2 SQIVND (reference sequence). There are 14 residues in the CDR3. V shed 0 bases and J shed 9 bases, with 12 bases lying between them.

The chain carries TRBV10-1 and TRBJ2-7; no clear D gene. The CDR3 runs to 17 residues. Germline CDR1 and CDR2: WNHNN and SYGVQD (reference sequence). V lost 3 bases and J lost 4, with 22 bases in between. DNA of the CDR3: TGCGCCAGCAGTGACCACCCTTTTAAGGAGACCTGGTACGAGCAGTACTTC. This codes for CASSDHPFKETWYEQYF.